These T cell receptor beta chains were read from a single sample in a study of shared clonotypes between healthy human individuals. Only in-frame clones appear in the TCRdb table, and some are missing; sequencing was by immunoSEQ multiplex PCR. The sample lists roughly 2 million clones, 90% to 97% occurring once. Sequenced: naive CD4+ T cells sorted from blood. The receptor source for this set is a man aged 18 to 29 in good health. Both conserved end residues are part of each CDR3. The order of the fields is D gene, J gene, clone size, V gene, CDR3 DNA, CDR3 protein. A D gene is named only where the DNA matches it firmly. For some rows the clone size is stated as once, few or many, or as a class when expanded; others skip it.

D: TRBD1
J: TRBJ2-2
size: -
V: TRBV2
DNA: TGTGCCAGCAGCGGACAGGGGCCGGGTACCGGGGAGCTGTTTTTT
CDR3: CASSGQGPGTGELFF

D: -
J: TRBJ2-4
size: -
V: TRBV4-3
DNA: TGCGCCAGCAGCCAAGATAGTGAGGTCGGATCCGGAGCCAAAAACATTCAGTACTTC
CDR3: CASSQDSEVGSGAKNIQYF

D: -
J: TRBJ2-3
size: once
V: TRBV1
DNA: TGCACCAGCAGCCAAGATATACTAGCGGGGGGGTCTACGCAGTATTTT
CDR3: CTSSQDILAGGSTQYF

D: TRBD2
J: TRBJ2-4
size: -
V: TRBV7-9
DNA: TGTGCCAGCAGCGAACGGACTAGCGCCAAAAACATTCAGTACTTC
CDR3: CASSERTSAKNIQYF

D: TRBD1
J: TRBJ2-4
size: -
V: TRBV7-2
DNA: TGTGCCAGCAGCTTAGGATATTTCGGGACAGGGGATTATGAGTACTTC
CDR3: CASSLGYFGTGDYEYF

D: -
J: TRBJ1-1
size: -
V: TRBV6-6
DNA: TGTGCCAGCAGCCCTAAAGGTGAAGCTTTCTTT
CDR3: CASSPKGEAFF

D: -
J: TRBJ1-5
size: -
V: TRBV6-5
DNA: TGTGCCAGCAGTAACCGACAGTCCCCTCCTCCCCAGCATTTT
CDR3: CASSNRQSPPPQHF

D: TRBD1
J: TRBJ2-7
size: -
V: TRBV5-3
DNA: TGTGCCAGAAGGCCCGGGACAGGGTCCCACGAGCAGTACTTC
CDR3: CARRPGTGSHEQYF

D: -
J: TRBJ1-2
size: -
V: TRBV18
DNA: TGTGCCAGCTCACCTGGAAAGAACTATGGCTACACCTTC
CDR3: CASSPGKNYGYTF

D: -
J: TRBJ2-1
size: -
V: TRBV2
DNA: TGTGCCAGCCCACGGGGACTTCGTTTGTCGTACAATGAGCAGTTCTTC
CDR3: CASPRGLRLSYNEQFF

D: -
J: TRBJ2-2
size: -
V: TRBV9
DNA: TGTGCCAGCAGCGTAGCCGGGAACACCGGGGAGCTGTTTTTT
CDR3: CASSVAGNTGELFF